This T cell receptor (beta chain) derives from a study of control samples from healthy donors and cancer patients. CDR3 length equals 14 residues. V dropped 3 bases and J dropped 5 bases, with 14 bases sitting between them. Germline CDR1 and CDR2: SGHNT and YENEEA. The method was immunoSEQ multiplex PCR; TCRdb's version includes in-frame clones alone and lacks a portion of them. The sample yields roughly 170,000 clones, around 93% seen once. The TCR originated in a man aged 18 to 35 in good health. This chain uses TRBV11-3 with TRBJ2-7, with D tentatively TRBD2 (5 bases). Sequenced material: blood. The CDR3 is CASSLGDYGDEQYF. CDR3 bases: TGTGCCAGCAGCTTGGGCGACTACGGGGACGAGCAGTACTTC.